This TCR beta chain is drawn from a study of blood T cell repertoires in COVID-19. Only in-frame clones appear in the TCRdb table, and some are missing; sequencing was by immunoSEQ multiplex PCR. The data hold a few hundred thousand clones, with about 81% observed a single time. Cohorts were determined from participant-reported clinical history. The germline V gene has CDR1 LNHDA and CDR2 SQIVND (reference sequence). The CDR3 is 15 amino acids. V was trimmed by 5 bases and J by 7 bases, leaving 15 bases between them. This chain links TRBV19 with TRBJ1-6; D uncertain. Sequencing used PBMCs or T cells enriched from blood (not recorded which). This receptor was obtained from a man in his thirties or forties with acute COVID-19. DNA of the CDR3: TGTGCCAGTAGTCCACCGGGAGGACGAAATTCACCCCTCCACTTT. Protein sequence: CASSPPGGRNSPLHF.